This T cell receptor (beta chain) is from a study of early T cells in non-severe SARS-CoV-2 infection. Background on the study: The study sequenced bulk RNA from unsorted whole blood, with chains unpaired. The study's findings and limits: Comparison of clonotypes with VDJdb favored anti-spike CD8 responses while missing private and CD4 specificities.

Germline values: CDR1 MNHNS, CDR2 SASEGT. V lost 0 bases to trimming and J lost 2 bases, with 11 bases between them. This CDR3 is 15 amino acids long. cDNA molecules, individually, were tagged with unique molecular identifiers. From the 5' RACE reads, TCRdb called clonotypes with MiXCR, one entry per CDR3 protein. The table includes approximately 38,000 distinct CDR3 sequences, roughly 4.7% detected once. This clonotype was picked up many times. Its antigen is currently unknown. This receptor was identified in an adult who was a healthcare worker with PCR-confirmed SARS-CoV-2 infection or an uninfected control (not recorded which). The chain has TRBV6-1 and TRBJ2-7; possible D gene TRBD1, 5 bases. The sequenced material came from whole blood. The chain's CDR3 is CASSEAEDTTYEQYF. CDR3 nucleotide sequence: TGTGCCAGCAGTGAAGCCGAGGACACCACCTACGAGCAGTACTTC.